This T cell receptor beta chain emerged from a study of Ad26.COV2.S vaccination and SARS-CoV-2 variants. Treatment meaning: some 20 received Ad26.COV2.S at low or high dose, single or two shots; 5 received placebo; per-sample allocation not given. Material that was analyzed had been drawn on day 63 after the first vaccine or placebo injection. Generated by immunoSEQ multiplex PCR, the TCRdb table keeps only in-frame clones and is missing some. The sample includes about half a million clones, roughly nine tenths of them seen just once. The TCR comes from a person aged 18-60 years who received the Ad26.COV2.S COVID-19 vaccine or a placebo. The sample here was peripheral blood, taken in a trial of Ad26.COV2.S vaccine versus placebo.

The CDR3 nucleotides are TGTGCCAGCAGCGTAGGCGCGGGAAACTATGGCTACACCTTC. It translates to CASSVGAGNYGYTF. V and J are TRBV9 and TRBJ1-2; no clear D gene. This CDR3 region has 14 residues. Looked up from germline, CDR1 is SGDLS and CDR2 is YYNGEE. V dropped 0 bases and J dropped 2 bases, with 8 bases sitting between them.